A selection of T cell receptor beta chains follows, all from one sample in a study of cytomegalovirus exposure and HLA in healthy donors. Profiled with immunoSEQ multiplex PCR; TCRdb holds only in-frame clones, not every one. This sample contains around 58,000 clones. The sample consisted of PBMCs. The source of these receptors is a man aged 50-60 years in good health and CMV-seropositive. CDR3s include the opening cysteine and the closing phenylalanine or tryptophan. A D gene is named only where the DNA matches it firmly.

V gene	D gene	J gene	CDR3 protein	CDR3 DNA
TRBV6-4	.	TRBJ1-5	CASSDFQGISNQPQHF	TGTGCCAGCAGTGACTTTCAGGGAATTAGCAATCAGCCCCAGCATTTT
TRBV5-4	TRBD1	TRBJ2-1	CASSWDRDRDEQFF	TGTGCCAGCAGCTGGGACAGGGATCGGGATGAGCAGTTCTTC
TRBV6-5	TRBD1	TRBJ1-2	CASSGAGQGAFGYTF	TGTGCCAGCAGCGGCGCGGGACAGGGGGCTTTTGGCTACACCTTC
TRBV30	.	TRBJ1-6	CAWSVDSNSPLHF	TGTGCCTGGAGTGTCGACAGTAATTCACCCCTCCACTTT
TRBV30	.	TRBJ1-2	CAWKRGNYGYTF	TGTGCCTGGAAAAGGGGAAACTATGGCTACACCTTC
TRBV7-2	TRBD2	TRBJ2-1	CASSGSGTIAKEQFF	TGTGCCAGCAGCGGGTCCGGGACTATCGCCAAAGAGCAGTTCTTC
TRBV9	.	TRBJ2-1	CASSVAGDVDNEQFF	TGTGCCAGCAGCGTAGCGGGGGACGTAGACAATGAGCAGTTCTTC
TRBV6-1	TRBD1	TRBJ2-7	CAGMRTGGYEQYF	TGTGCCGGAATGCGGACAGGGGGGTACGAGCAGTACTTC
TRBV6-1	.	TRBJ2-7	CASSAGQSSYEQYF	TGTGCCAGCAGTGCAGGGCAGAGCTCCTACGAGCAGTACTTC
TRBV2	.	TRBJ1-5	CASSEEGLVRQPQHF	TGTGCCAGCAGTGAAGAGGGACTGGTTCGTCAGCCCCAGCATTTT
TRBV5-1	.	TRBJ2-1	CASSPSSYNEQFF	TGCGCCAGCAGCCCGAGCTCCTACAATGAGCAGTTCTTC
TRBV7-9	TRBD1	TRBJ2-7	CASSQDRGYEQYF	TGTGCCAGCAGTCAAGACAGGGGGTACGAGCAGTACTTC
TRBV5-1	TRBD2	TRBJ2-3	CASSLAPTSGRSDTQYF	TGCGCCAGCAGCTTGGCCCCGACTAGCGGGAGATCAGATACGCAGTATTTT
TRBV6-6	TRBD2	TRBJ2-3	CASGTRASGGGDTQYF	TGTGCCAGCGGTACCCGGGCTAGCGGGGGTGGAGATACGCAGTATTTT
TRBV19	.	TRBJ2-1	CASSILGQGPYNEQFF	TGTGCCAGTAGTATCTTAGGGCAGGGCCCCTACAATGAGCAGTTCTTC
TRBV5-1	TRBD2	TRBJ2-1	CASSLAASGGAYNEQFF	TGCGCCAGCAGCTTGGCGGCTAGCGGGGGGGCCTACAATGAGCAGTTCTTC
TRBV27	.	TRBJ2-7	CASSLAGREQYF	TGTGCCAGCAGTTTAGCAGGGAGGGAGCAGTACTTC
TRBV5-4	.	TRBJ1-1	CASSLAPNTEAFF	TGTGCCAGCAGCTTGGCTCCGAACACTGAAGCTTTCTTT
TRBV6-5	TRBD1	TRBJ2-4	CASSSLGQGGNIQYF	TGTGCCAGCAGTTCCTTAGGACAGGGGGGAAACATTCAGTACTTC
TRBV2	TRBD1	TRBJ2-3	CASSGQGFVTDTQYF	TGTGCCAGCAGTGGACAGGGGTTTGTCACAGATACGCAGTATTTT
TRBV5-1	TRBD1	TRBJ1-2	CASSPGTENGYTF	TGCGCCAGCAGCCCCGGGACAGAAAATGGCTACACCTTC
TRBV19	TRBD1	TRBJ2-7	CASSIGGQGIGYEQYF	TGTGCCAGTAGTATTGGGGGACAGGGTATTGGCTACGAGCAGTACTTC
TRBV15	TRBD2	TRBJ2-3	CATSRGEHGTSGRRTDTQYF	TGTGCCACCAGCAGAGGAGAACATGGGACTAGCGGGAGGCGCACAGATACGCAGTATTTT
TRBV18	.	TRBJ1-1	CASSPGRGNTEAFF	TGTGCCAGCTCGCCTGGAAGGGGGAACACTGAAGCTTTCTTT
TRBV18	.	TRBJ2-2	CASSPQGARNTGELFF	TGTGCCAGCTCACCACAAGGGGCCCGGAACACCGGGGAGCTGTTTTTT
TRBV28	.	TRBJ2-1	CASSGEVYSYNEQFF	TGTGCCAGCAGCGGGGAAGTGTACTCCTACAATGAGCAGTTCTTC
TRBV27	TRBD2	TRBJ2-7	CASSLLAGAEQYF	TGTGCCAGCAGTCTATTAGCGGGAGCCGAGCAGTACTTC
TRBV11-2	TRBD1	TRBJ1-5	CASSSTRDRYQPQHF	TGTGCCAGCAGTTCCACCCGGGACAGGTATCAGCCCCAGCATTTT
TRBV5-4	.	TRBJ2-1	CASSDYSNEQFF	TGTGCCAGCAGCGATTACAGCAATGAGCAGTTCTTC
TRBV19	.	TRBJ1-5	CASSIVPGNQPQHF	TGTGCCAGTAGTATCGTTCCGGGGAATCAGCCCCAGCATTTT
TRBV7-2	.	TRBJ2-7	CASSTATGLSYEQYF	TGTGCCAGCAGCACGGCGACAGGCCTCTCCTACGAGCAGTACTTC
TRBV19	.	TRBJ2-5	CARPRQLQETQYF	TGTGCCAGACCGAGACAGTTACAAGAGACCCAGTACTTC
TRBV19	.	TRBJ2-2	CASSLDQGSGELFF	TGTGCCAGTAGCCTAGACCAGGGGTCCGGGGAGCTGTTTTTT
TRBV19	TRBD1	TRBJ1-4	CASSLDRATNEKLFF	TGTGCCAGTAGTCTCGACAGGGCAACTAATGAAAAACTGTTTTTT
TRBV14	.	TRBJ2-5	CASSPEQGALETQYF	TGTGCCAGCAGCCCAGAACAGGGAGCCCTAGAGACCCAGTACTTC
TRBV6-5	TRBD2	TRBJ2-1	CASRSWGGVNNEQFF	TGTGCCAGCAGATCTTGGGGGGGAGTGAACAATGAGCAGTTCTTC
TRBV5-1	TRBD2	TRBJ2-7	CASRPAGGRIYEQYF	TGCGCCAGCAGACCTGCGGGGGGTCGAATATACGAGCAGTACTTC
TRBV27	.	TRBJ1-5	CASSVDRNFQPQHF	TGTGCCAGCAGTGTCGACAGGAACTTCCAGCCCCAGCATTTT
TRBV6-1	.	TRBJ2-7	CASSEVTSASYEQYF	TGTGCCAGCAGTGAAGTGACTAGTGCATCCTACGAGCAGTACTTC
TRBV19	.	TRBJ2-3	CASSGEDTQYF	TGTGCCAGTAGTGGTGAGGATACGCAGTATTTT
TRBV18	.	TRBJ2-1	CASSPRGEEGVQFF	TGTGCCAGCTCACCCAGGGGGGAAGAGGGTGTGCAGTTCTTC
TRBV5-4	TRBD2	TRBJ2-7	CASSVGTSGRRPYEQYF	TGTGCCAGCAGCGTTGGGACTAGCGGGAGGAGGCCCTACGAGCAGTACTTC
TRBV9	.	TRBJ2-3	CASSGGLHPSTDTQYF	TGTGCCAGCAGCGGGGGACTCCACCCTAGCACAGATACGCAGTATTTT
TRBV4-3	TRBD2	TRBJ2-3	CASSQDPASGVSTDTQYF	TGCGCCAGCAGCCAAGATCCGGCTAGCGGGGTAAGCACAGATACGCAGTATTTT
TRBV6-4	.	TRBJ2-3	CASISRGTRRGHTDTQYF	TGTGCCAGCATTTCAAGGGGGACTAGGAGGGGGCACACAGATACGCAGTATTTT
TRBV9	.	TRBJ2-4	CASSVGLAKNIQYF	TGTGCCAGCAGCGTCGGACTAGCCAAAAACATTCAGTACTTC
TRBV5-1	TRBD1	TRBJ2-7	CASSLRQGLSEQYF	TGCGCCAGCAGCCTCCGACAGGGTTTAAGCGAGCAGTACTTC
TRBV6-4	TRBD2	TRBJ2-2	CAPPGLAGGPGTGELFF	TGTGCCCCCCCCGGACTAGCGGGAGGGCCGGGCACCGGGGAGCTGTTTTTT
TRBV4-3	TRBD2	TRBJ2-7	CASSQVAGVASYEQYF	TGCGCCAGCAGCCAAGTAGCGGGAGTGGCATCCTACGAGCAGTACTTC
TRBV19	TRBD2	TRBJ2-7	CASSIGTSSYEQYF	TGTGCCAGTAGTATTGGGACTAGCTCCTACGAGCAGTACTTC
TRBV29-1	TRBD2	TRBJ2-1	CSGGTSYREQFF	TGCAGCGGGGGGACTAGTTATCGTGAGCAGTTCTTC
TRBV11-2	TRBD1	TRBJ1-2	CASSPEGARGISYTF	TGTGCCAGCAGCCCCGAGGGGGCCAGGGGGATAAGCTACACCTTC
TRBV15	TRBD2	TRBJ2-7	CATGRELAGAYEQYF	TGTGCCACCGGCAGAGAACTAGCGGGAGCCTACGAGCAGTACTTC
TRBV6-5	.	TRBJ2-7	CASRPHWTRTYEQYF	TGTGCCAGCAGACCCCACTGGACTCGAACCTACGAGCAGTACTTC
TRBV4-3	TRBD1	TRBJ1-2	CASSQGGGQGEGYTF	TGCGCCAGCAGCCAGGGGGGGGGACAGGGGGAAGGCTACACCTTC
TRBV6-6	.	TRBJ2-5	CASSRLEGTQYF	TGTGCCAGCAGTCGACTGGAGGGGACCCAGTACTTC
TRBV7-6	TRBD1	TRBJ2-7	CASSLAQTGGEQYF	TGTGCCAGCAGCTTAGCCCAGACAGGGGGGGAGCAGTACTTC
TRBV5-6	.	TRBJ2-5	CASSLGEQETQYF	TGTGCCAGCAGCTTGGGGGAGCAAGAGACCCAGTACTTC
TRBV28	.	TRBJ1-2	CASSQTPDYGYTF	TGTGCCAGCAGCCAGACACCAGATTATGGCTACACCTTC
TRBV9	TRBD1	TRBJ2-7	CASSEGQGYEQYF	TGTGCCAGCAGCGAGGGACAGGGCTACGAGCAGTACTTC